A single sample gave rise to the 16 T cell receptor beta chains below, sequenced in a study of OX40 agonist ivuxolimab in advanced cancers. Sequencing was performed with immunoSEQ multiplex PCR; in TCRdb, only in-frame clones are kept and a portion is missing. The profile shows 55,000 to 90,000 clones, approximately 90% of them singletons. The sequences come from CD4+ or CD8+ T cells sorted from blood, collected in a trial of the OX40 agonist ivuxolimab. These receptor sequences come from an adult with an advanced solid tumor such as melanoma, head and neck, liver or kidney cancer.

The V call is TRBV15, the J call TRBJ1-1; D not certain. Per the germline V gene, CDR1 is LNHNV and CDR2 is YYDKDF (reference sequence). Trimming stripped 3 bases from V and 5 bases from J, with 13 bases between. The CDR3 extends over 14 amino acids. Here the CDR3 reads CATSSSRAGTEAFF. The CDR3 bases are TGTGCCACCAGCAGCTCAAGAGCGGGGACTGAAGCTTTCTTT. Variable domain in full (rest from reference TRBV15 and TRBJ1-1): DAMVIQNPRYQVTQFGKPVTLSCSQTLNHNVMYWYQQKSSQAPKLLFHYYDKDFNNEADTPDNFQSRRPNTSFCFLDIRSPGLGDTAMYLCATSSSRAGTEAFFGQGTRLTVV.

The chain couples TRBV7-3 to TRBJ2-3; maybe TRBD2 (5 bases). The CDR3 length is 16 residues. The germline V gene encodes CDR1 SGHTA and CDR2 FQGTGA. V lost 5 bases and J lost 0, with 15 bases in between. CDR3 protein: CASSRTGDTSTDTQYF. The CDR3 DNA reads TGTGCCAGCAGCAGAACCGGGGATACTAGCACAGATACGCAGTATTTT.

The chain combines TRBV7-2 with TRBJ2-7; 7 nucleotides align to TRBD2. There are 14 residues in the CDR3. The J segment lost 2 bases and the V segment lost 5 bases, leaving 6 bases of the junction unmatched. The germline gives CDR1 SGHTA, CDR2 FQGNSA. The CDR3 loop is CASSHNGGTYEQYF. The CDR3 DNA sequence: TGTGCCAGCAGCCACAACGGGGGGACCTACGAGCAGTACTTC.

The chain links TRBV19 to TRBJ2-7; D is possibly TRBD1 or TRBD2 (5 bases each). Germline CDR1 reads LNHDA; CDR2 reads SQIVND (reference sequence). This CDR3 has 15 amino acids. V lost 1 base and J lost 2, with 12 bases in between. The chain's CDR3 is CASSIGVGEPYEQYF. The CDR3 nucleotides read TGTGCCAGTAGTATAGGAGTGGGGGAGCCCTACGAGCAGTACTTC.

The chain carries TRBV9 and TRBJ2-1; D remains ambiguous. V was pared by 10 bases and J by 6 bases, with 11 bases between. Germline V gives CDR1 SGDLS, CDR2 YYNGEE. The CDR3 length is 11 residues. The CDR3 loop reads CAAHRANEQFF. The CDR3 DNA follows: TGTGCCGCCCATCGAGCCAATGAGCAGTTCTTC. Full variable domain (outside the CDR3, taken from reference TRBV9 and TRBJ2-1): DSGVTQTPKHLITATGQRVTLRCSPRSGDLSVYWYQQSLDQGLQFLIQYYNGEERAKGNILERFSAQQFPDLHSELNLSSLELGDSALYFCAAHRANEQFFGPGTRLTVL.

This clone was found once. V gene TRBV18 combines with J gene TRBJ2-2, with TRBD1 matching over 8 bases. This CDR3 comprises 16 residues. From germline, CDR1 is KGHSH and CDR2 LQKENI. V was clipped by 1 base and J by 5 bases; unmatched bases: 6. The CDR3 loop is CASSPLLGQETGELFF. The CDR3 region has the DNA TGTGCCAGCTCACCACTATTGGGACAGGAAACCGGGGAGCTGTTTTTT. The full variable domain, in which reference TRBV18 and TRBJ2-2 provide the parts outside the CDR3, is NAGVMQNPRHLVRRRGQEARLRCSPMKGHSHVYWYRQLPEEGLKFMVYLQKENIIDESGMPKERFSAEFPKEGPSILRIQQVVRGDSAAYFCASSPLLGQETGELFFGEGSRLTVL.

The chain combines TRBV7-5 with TRBJ2-5; TRBD1 reflects the table's D call only, with no check against the DNA. TRBV7-5 has pseudogene status. CDR3 length: 16 amino acids. For the CDR3, the DNA is TGTGTCAGAAGCCCTGGGACAGGGGGCGAGCAAGAGACCCAGTACTTC. Its translation is CVRSPGTGGEQETQYF.

This chain joins TRBV5-1 and TRBJ2-7; D gene uncertain. Germline V gene data show CDR1 as SGHRS and CDR2 as YFSETQ. The CDR3 consists of 14 residues. The germline V and J ends were trimmed by 0 bases and 2 bases, with 9 bases remaining between them. The CDR3 reads CASSLDGRTYEQYF. The CDR3 nucleotides are TGCGCCAGCAGCTTGGATGGCAGGACCTACGAGCAGTACTTC.

The chain couples TRBV5-8 to TRBJ2-2; TRBD1 might be the D (5 bases). CDR3 length: 13 amino acids. V was pared by 7 bases and J by 6 bases, with 13 bases between. From germline, CDR1 is SGHTS and CDR2 YDEGEE. The CDR3 sequence is CASFRQTSGELFF. CDR3 bases: TGTGCCAGCTTTAGACAGACCTCCGGGGAGCTGTTTTTT. Combining the CDR3 with reference TRBV5-8 and TRBJ2-2 gives the whole variable domain EAGVTQSPTHLIKTRGQQATLRCSPISGHTSVYWYQQALGLGLQFLLWYDEGEERNRGNFPPRFSGRQFPNYSSELNVNALELEDSALYLCASFRQTSGELFFGEGSRLTVL.

J is TRBJ1-5 and V is TRBV10-2; maybe TRBD1 (5 bases). CDR3 length equals 14 residues. The germline V gene has CDR1 WSHSY and CDR2 SAAADI. Between the trimmed V and J ends, which lost 4 bases and 4 bases, there was a span of 11 bases. CDR3 amino acids: CASSGNRQNQPQHF. The CDR3, as DNA: TGCGCCAGCAGTGGGAACAGGCAAAATCAGCCCCAGCATTTT.

The chain has TRBV5-4 and TRBJ2-7; 12 nucleotides line up with TRBD1. V dropped 1 base and J dropped 7; count of bases not matched to a gene: 6. The CDR3 length is 15 residues. CDR1 and CDR2 (germline): SGHNT, YYREEE (reference sequence). CDR3 sequence reads: CASSLPGQGAREQYF. The CDR3 DNA reads as TGTGCCAGCAGCTTGCCGGGACAGGGGGCGAGGGAGCAGTACTTC.

V is TRBV4-3 and J is TRBJ1-3; D is undetermined. The V gene lost 3 bases and the J gene lost 4 bases, with 4 bases spanning the gap. Germline V lookup: CDR1 LGHNA, CDR2 YSLEER. This CDR3 comprises 12 residues. In DNA form, the CDR3 reads TGCGCCAGCAGCCATGGGGGAAACACCATATATTTT. This sequence encodes CASSHGGNTIYF.

The chain carries TRBV30 and TRBJ1-2, with a weak D call TRBD1 (5 bases). Germline CDR1 is GTSNPN and CDR2 is SVGIG (reference sequence). V was pared by 5 bases and J by 1 base, with 14 bases between. The CDR3 has 14 residues. The CDR3 DNA follows: TGTGCCTGGGTGCCTGGGACTTTTAACTATGGCTACACCTTC. The encoded protein is CAWVPGTFNYGYTF.

The rearrangement links TRBV5-4 to TRBJ2-3, with 8 bases lining up with TRBD2. Germline CDR1 is SGHNT and CDR2 is YYREEE (reference sequence). The CDR3 is 15 amino acids. Trimming took 0 bases from V and 2 from J; bases not matched to a gene: 2. The CDR3 region is CASSLGGGPTDTQYF. The CDR3 bases are TGTGCCAGCAGCTTGGGCGGGGGGCCCACAGATACGCAGTATTTT. Full variable domain (remainder filled in from reference TRBV5-4 and TRBJ2-3): ETGVTQSPTHLIKTRGQQVTLRCSSQSGHNTVSWYQQALGQGPQFIFQYYREEENGRGNFPPRFSGLQFPNYSSELNVNALELDDSALYLCASSLGGGPTDTQYFGPGTRLTVL.

The rearrangement joins TRBV19 to TRBJ1-1; 9 bases are a match to TRBD1. The germline V gene encodes CDR1 LNHDA and CDR2 SQIVND (reference sequence). The trim removed 4 bases at V and 5 bases at J, leaving 8 bases unmatched. CDR3 length: 15 amino acids. CDR3 amino acids: CASSTRDRDGTEAFF. CDR3 bases: TGTGCCAGTAGTACTAGGGACAGGGATGGGACTGAAGCTTTCTTT.

The genes are TRBV12-5 and TRBJ1-1; D perhaps matches TRBD1 (5 bases). Deletions cut 0 bases from V and 8 bases from J, with 19 bases between. Germline V gene lookup returns CDR1 LGHNT and CDR2 FRNRAP. This CDR3 comprises 16 residues. DNA of the CDR3: TGTGCTAGTGGTTTGGTAATTGGGACCTCATCCATAGAAGCTTTCTTT. Translation gives CASGLVIGTSSIEAFF.